The 27 T cell receptor beta chains below all came from one sample that was sequenced in a study of blood T cells in healthy people across ages. For the second PCR, which ran for about 6 to 11 cycles, a sample-barcoded 5' primer and a J-beta primer mix were used. TCRdb reanalysed the 5' RACE reads using MiXCR and keeps one entry per CDR3 protein. Found here are approximately 1.5 million distinct CDR3 sequences, roughly 43% of them singletons; the top ten hold roughly 3.7%. Sequencing was performed on blood. These receptors were collected from a woman aged 18-29 years in good health.

This chain links TRBV5-4 with TRBJ1-2; 11 bases are a match to TRBD1. This CDR3 is 15 amino acids long. The junction had 7 bases not matched to a gene; V was cut back by 5 bases and J by 4 bases. Germline values: CDR1 SGHNT, CDR2 YYREEE (reference sequence). CDR3 bases: TGTGCCAGCAGTCTTGGACAGGGGGCGATCTATGGCTACACCTTC. Its translation: CASSLGQGAIYGYTF.

This clonotype was detected only a few times. This chain uses TRBV20-1 with TRBJ2-7, with D perhaps matching TRBD1 (6 bases). V gave up 0 bases and J gave up 3 bases, with 12 bases separating them. The CDR3 extends over 14 amino acids. The germline CDR1 and CDR2 sequences are DFQATT and SNEGSKA (reference sequence). The CDR3 DNA follows: TGCAGTGCTAGAGATCTAGGGGGAAACTACGAGCAGTACTTC. Amino acids: CSARDLGGNYEQYF.

The chain uses TRBV10-3 and TRBJ1-4, with a tentative D call TRBD1 (5 bases). This CDR3 has 13 residues. V dropped 8 bases and J dropped 4 bases, with 11 bases sitting between them. CDR1 ENHRY and CDR2 SYGVKD come from the germline V gene. The CDR3, as DNA: TGTGCCATCTCCGGACACCTTAATGAAAAACTGTTTTTT. Translating gives CAISGHLNEKLFF.

The chain is built from TRBV7-3 and TRBJ2-5, with D tentatively TRBD1 (5 bases). The CDR3 has 13 amino acids. In germline, CDR1 is SGHTA, CDR2 FQGTGA. V was trimmed by 4 bases and J by 11 bases, leaving 17 bases between them. The chain's CDR3 is CASSSNRKTEQYF. The CDR3 nucleotides are TGTGCCAGCAGCTCGAACAGGAAAACGGAGCAGTACTTC. The whole variable domain, remainder taken from reference TRBV7-3 and TRBJ2-5, is GAGVSQTPSNKVTEKGKYVELRCDPISGHTALYWYRQSLGQGPEFLIYFQGTGAADDSGLPNDRFFAVRPEGSVSTLKIQRTERGDSAVYLCASSSNRKTEQYFGPGTRLLVL.

A note on this clonotype: A clone one base away is much larger, so this may be a read error. The chain recombines TRBV29-1 with TRBJ1-1; 7 bases are shared with TRBD1. The germline gives CDR1 SQVTM, CDR2 ANQGSEA. This CDR3 is 17 amino acids long. This CDR3 reads CSVKDLKGGSTATEAFF. CDR3 nucleotides: TGCAGCGTTAAAGATCTGAAAGGGGGCAGCACGGCAACTGAAGCTTTCTTT. The whole variable domain, remainder taken from reference TRBV29-1 and TRBJ1-1, is SAVISQKPSRDICQRGTSLTIQCQVDSQVTMMFWYRQQPGQSLTLIATANQGSEATYESGFVIDKFPISRPNLTFSTLTVSNMSPEDSSIYLCSVKDLKGGSTATEAFFGQGTRLTVV.

The chain couples TRBV4-1 to TRBJ2-2, with D maybe TRBD2 (6 bases). Germline loops: CDR1 MGHRA, CDR2 YSYEKL. The length of the CDR3 is 15 residues. Trimming shortened V by 0 bases and J by 1 base, and 6 bases separated the two germline ends. CDR3: CASSQERGNTGELFF. In DNA, the CDR3 is TGCGCCAGCAGCCAAGAGCGGGGGAACACCGGGGAGCTGTTTTTT.

This clonotype was observed a few times. The J gene is TRBJ2-1, the V gene TRBV18; 14 nucleotides align to TRBD2. The CDR3 extends over 14 amino acids. Germline V CDR1 and CDR2: KGHSH, LQKENI. With V trimmed by 6 bases and J by 7 bases, 2 bases remained unmatched. The chain's CDR3 is CASSGLAGVNEQFF. CDR3 sequence (DNA): TGTGCCAGCTCGGGACTAGCGGGGGTTAATGAGCAGTTCTTC.

The chain uses TRBV6-5 and TRBJ2-1; weak D call: TRBD1 (5 bases). The CDR3 spans 15 residues. Germline-derived CDR1 and CDR2 are MNHEY and SVGAGI. With 2 bases removed from V and 2 bases from J, the gap between germline ends came to 10 bases. The CDR3 nucleotides are TGTGCCAGCAGTTACAATAGGGGCCCCTACAATGAGCAGTTCTTC. Its protein product is CASSYNRGPYNEQFF.

This clonotype was observed many times. This chain uses TRBV20-1 with TRBJ2-1; 7 bases agree with TRBD2. This CDR3 is 16 amino acids long. Germline loops: CDR1 DFQATT, CDR2 SNEGSKA (reference sequence). With 4 bases clipped from V and 4 bases from J, the junction kept 13 bases outside the gene matches. CDR3 bases: TGCAGTGCTATGGGACGCGGGAGTGCGATGTACAATGAGCAGTTCTTC. Protein sequence: CSAMGRGSAMYNEQFF.

This chain connects TRBV7-2 to TRBJ1-2; D gene uncertain. The CDR3 is 14 amino acids. The V and J ends lost 1 base and 4 bases respectively, with 10 bases between them. In germline, CDR1 is SGHTA, CDR2 FQGNSA. DNA for the CDR3: TGTGCCAGCAGCTTAGAACCCCGGGGCTATGGCTACACCTTC. Translation gives CASSLEPRGYGYTF.

V and J are TRBV6-2 or TRBV6-3 and TRBJ2-3; TRBD1 agrees at 7 bases. Germline CDR1 MNHEY, CDR2 SVGEGT. V was pared by 7 bases and J by 3 bases, with 16 bases of the junction left unmatched. The CDR3 contains 17 residues. In DNA, the CDR3 is TGTGCCAGCACCCCTGGGGACAGACCTTTTCGGACAGATACGCAGTATTTT. Translated: CASTPGDRPFRTDTQYF.

This clonotype was recorded a few times. This sequence joins TRBV7-2 and TRBJ2-5; D may be TRBD1 (8 bases). The germline gives CDR1 SGHTA, CDR2 FQGNSA. This CDR3 comprises 14 residues. Trimming cost V 9 bases and J 11 bases, with 25 bases left between them. The CDR3 loop reads CASRHRGGPGEQYF. The CDR3 nucleotides read TGTGCCAGTAGACACAGGGGGGGGCCTGGGGAGCAGTACTTC.

This clonotype was counted between two and nine times. The chain links TRBV18 to TRBJ1-6, with D unresolved. Germline CDR1 and CDR2: KGHSH and LQKENI. The CDR3 has 14 amino acids. V lost 5 bases, J lost 1 base, and 6 bases lay in between. CDR3 in amino acids: CASSGTSYNSPLHF. The CDR3 region has the DNA TGTGCCAGCTCAGGAACATCCTATAATTCACCCCTCCACTTT.

The table lists this clonotype with a few counts. The rearrangement joins TRBV7-2 to TRBJ2-3; D is unresolved. The V gene lost 2 bases and the J gene lost 4 bases, with 10 bases spanning the gap. CDR1 is SGHTA and CDR2 is FQGNSA in the germline V gene. The CDR3 extends over 14 amino acids. In nucleotides, the CDR3 is TGTGCCAGCAGCTTACGGAAGGCATCAGATACGCAGTATTTT. This sequence encodes CASSLRKASDTQYF.

This clonotype was found a few times. V usage is TRBV4-3 and J usage is TRBJ2-6, with unresolved D. The V end lost 0 bases, the J end lost 0 bases, and 3 bases lay between the germline ends. The CDR3 spans 15 residues. Germline values: CDR1 LGHNA, CDR2 YSLEER. CDR3 in amino acids: CASSQDTSGANVLTF. The CDR3 coding sequence is TGCGCCAGCAGCCAAGATACCTCTGGGGCCAACGTCCTGACTTTC.

The genes are TRBV12-3 or TRBV12-4 and TRBJ1-4; 8 bases align to TRBD1. The CDR3 covers 14 residues. Trimming at V came to 6 bases and at J to 8 bases, leaving 8 bases not matched to a gene. In nucleotides, the CDR3 is TGTGCCAGCAGCCGACACAGGGGGAGGGAAAAACTGTTTTTT. Translated, it gives CASSRHRGREKLFF.

This clonotype was seen a handful of times. The chain carries TRBV2 and TRBJ2-3, with no clear D. CDR3 size: 13 residues. Between the trimmed V and J ends, which lost 3 bases and 4 bases, there was a span of 8 bases. Germline lookup yields CDR1 SNHLY and CDR2 FYNNEI. CDR3 coding DNA: TGTGCCAGCAGTGACTCCCGGCCAGATACGCAGTATTTT. Amino acid sequence: CASSDSRPDTQYF.

V is TRBV5-6 and J is TRBJ2-5; TRBD2 agrees at 7 bases. The V and J ends lost 3 bases and 5 bases, in that order; junction bases with no gene match: 7. This CDR3 spans 14 amino acids. CDR1 is SGHDT, CDR2 YYEEEE, per germline. The CDR3 DNA reads as TGTGCCAGCAGCTCGGCGGGAGAGGGGGAGACCCAGTACTTC. As protein: CASSSAGEGETQYF. The variable domain in full, with the rest retrieved from reference TRBV5-6 and TRBJ2-5, is DAGVTQSPTHLIKTRGQQVTLRCSPKSGHDTVSWYQQALGQGPQFIFQYYEEEERQRGNFPDRFSGHQFPNYSSELNVNALLLGDSALYLCASSSAGEGETQYFGPGTRLLVL.

This rearrangement joins TRBV28 to TRBJ2-1; tentative D call: TRBD1 (6 bases). In germline, CDR1 is MDHEN, CDR2 SYDVKM. This CDR3 is 15 amino acids long. V gave up 4 bases and J gave up 2 bases, with 12 bases separating them. The CDR3 sequence is CASSSDRLAYNEQFF. CDR3 bases: TGTGCCAGCAGTTCCGACAGGTTAGCCTACAATGAGCAGTTCTTC.

The rearrangement uses TRBV6-2 or TRBV6-3 and TRBJ2-3; TRBD2 matches 8 bases. This CDR3 comprises 18 residues. V was pared by 5 bases and J by 0 bases, with 13 bases of the junction left unmatched. Germline-derived CDR1 and CDR2 are MNHEY and SVGEGT. The CDR3 loop is CASSPRPTSDPSTDTQYF. The DNA for the CDR3 is TGTGCCAGCAGTCCCCGTCCGACTAGCGACCCTAGCACAGATACGCAGTATTTT.

As regards this clonotype: A much larger clone lies a single base off, so this may be a read error. The chain links TRBV7-9 to TRBJ1-2; maybe TRBD1 (5 bases). The CDR3 totals 15 residues. The V gene lost 1 base and the J gene lost 1 base, with 10 bases spanning the gap. The germline V gene has CDR1 SEHNR and CDR2 FQNEAQ (reference sequence). Here the CDR3 DNA reads TGTGCCAGCAGCTTAGTTGGGGGAGTTAACTATGGCTACACCTTC. It codes for CASSLVGGVNYGYTF.

This clonotype has a handful of counts. The rearrangement joins TRBV7-2 to TRBJ2-2; D is unclear. Germline CDR1 reads SGHTA; CDR2 reads FQGNSA. The CDR3 extends over 17 amino acids. V was pared by 5 bases and J by 0 bases, with 16 bases between. CDR3 sequence (DNA): TGTGCCAGCAGCCTTCCCTTATCTGATACGAACACCGGGGAGCTGTTTTTT. It codes for CASSLPLSDTNTGELFF.

Here the CDR3 DNA reads TGTGCCAGCAGCGCGGACTACGAGGAGGAGACCCAGTACTTC. Translating it yields CASSADYEEETQYF. The chain recombines TRBV9 with TRBJ2-5, with a possible D match to TRBD2 (6 bases). Trimming took 3 bases from V and 5 from J, leaving 14 bases between them. Germline V gene data show CDR1 as SGDLS and CDR2 as YYNGEE. The CDR3 loop spans 14 amino acids.

This clonotype turned up a few times. In DNA form, the CDR3 reads TGTGCCAGCAGCTTACTCCTAGCGGGAGCGGGTGAGCAGTACTTC. Translated: CASSLLLAGAGEQYF. This chain joins TRBV7-9 and TRBJ2-4; the match to TRBD2 covers 10 bases. The germline CDR1 and CDR2 sequences are SEHNR and FQNEAQ (reference sequence). The V and J ends lost 2 bases and 13 bases, in that order; junction bases with no gene match: 11. This CDR3 contains 15 residues.

Points on this clonotype: It may be a read error: a sequence one base away is much more abundant. The chain links TRBV29-1 to TRBJ2-4, with 9 bases matching TRBD2. With the DNA end fitting TRBJ2-5 better, the J assignment may be wrong. The CDR3 spans 12 residues. Germline lookup yields CDR1 SQVTM and CDR2 ANQGSEA. CDR3 protein: CSGELAGETQYF. In DNA, the CDR3 is TGCAGCGGTGAACTAGCGGGAGAGACCCAGTACTTC.

The rearrangement uses TRBV7-6 and TRBJ2-2, with 7 bases that match TRBD2. Germline V lookup: CDR1 SGHVS, CDR2 FNYEAQ. V was pared by 5 bases and J by 2 bases, with 8 bases of the junction left unmatched. The CDR3 loop spans 16 amino acids. DNA of the CDR3: TGTGCCAGCAGCAAACTGCGGGGGACCAACACCGGGGAGCTGTTTTTT. Its protein product is CASSKLRGTNTGELFF.

The V and J genes are TRBV13 and TRBJ2-7; the D gene is possibly TRBD2 (6 bases). The length of the CDR3 is 14 residues. V lost 5 bases, J lost 2 bases, and 13 bases lay in between. Germline V gives CDR1 PRHDT, CDR2 FYEKMQ (reference sequence). The CDR3 loop reads CASSGGWGAYEQYF. In DNA form, the CDR3 reads TGTGCCAGCAGCGGGGGGTGGGGGGCCTACGAGCAGTACTTC.